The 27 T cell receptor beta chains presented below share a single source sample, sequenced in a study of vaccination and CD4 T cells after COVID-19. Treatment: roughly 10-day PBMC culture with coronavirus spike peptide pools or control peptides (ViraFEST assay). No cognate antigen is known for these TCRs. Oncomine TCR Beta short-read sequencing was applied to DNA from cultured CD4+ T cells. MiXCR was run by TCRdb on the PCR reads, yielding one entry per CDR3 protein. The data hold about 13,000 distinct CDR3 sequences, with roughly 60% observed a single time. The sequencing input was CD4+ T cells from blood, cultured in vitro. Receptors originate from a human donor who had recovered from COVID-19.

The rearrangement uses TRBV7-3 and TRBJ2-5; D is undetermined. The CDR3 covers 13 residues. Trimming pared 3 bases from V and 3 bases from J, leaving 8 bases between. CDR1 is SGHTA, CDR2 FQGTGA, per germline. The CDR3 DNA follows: TGTGCCAGCAGCTTGGAGAAGGAAGAGACCCAGTACTTC. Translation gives CASSLEKEETQYF.

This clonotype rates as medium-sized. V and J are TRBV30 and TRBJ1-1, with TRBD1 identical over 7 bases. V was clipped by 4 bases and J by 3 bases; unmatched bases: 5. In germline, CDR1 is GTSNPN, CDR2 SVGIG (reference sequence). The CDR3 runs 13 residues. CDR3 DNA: TGTGCCTGGACGACAGGGCTAGACACTGAAGCTTTCTTT. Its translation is CAWTTGLDTEAFF.

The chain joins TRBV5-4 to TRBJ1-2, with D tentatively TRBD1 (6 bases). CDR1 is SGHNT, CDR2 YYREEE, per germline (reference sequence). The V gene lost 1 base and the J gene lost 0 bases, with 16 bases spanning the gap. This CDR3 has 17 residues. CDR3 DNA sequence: TGTGCCAGCAGCTTGCCCTCAATCCAGGGGCCTAACTATGGCTACACCTTC. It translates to CASSLPSIQGPNYGYTF.

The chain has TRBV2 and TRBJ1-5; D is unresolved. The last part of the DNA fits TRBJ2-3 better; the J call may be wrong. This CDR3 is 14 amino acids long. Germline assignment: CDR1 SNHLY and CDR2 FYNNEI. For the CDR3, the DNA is TGTGCCAGCAGTGCTCGGATTAGCAATCAGCCCCAGTATTTT. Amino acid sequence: CASSARISNQPQYF.

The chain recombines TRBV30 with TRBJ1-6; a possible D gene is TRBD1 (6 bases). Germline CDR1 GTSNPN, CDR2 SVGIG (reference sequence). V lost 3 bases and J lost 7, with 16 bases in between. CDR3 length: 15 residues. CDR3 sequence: CAWRRKGGGNSPLHF. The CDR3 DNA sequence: TGTGCCTGGAGAAGAAAGGGGGGAGGGAATTCACCCCTCCACTTT.

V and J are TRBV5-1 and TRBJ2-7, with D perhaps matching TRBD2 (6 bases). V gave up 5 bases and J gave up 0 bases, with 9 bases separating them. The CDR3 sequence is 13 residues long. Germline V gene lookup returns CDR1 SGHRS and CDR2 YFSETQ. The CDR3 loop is CASRDGSSYEQYF. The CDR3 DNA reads TGCGCCAGCAGGGACGGGAGCTCCTACGAGCAGTACTTC.

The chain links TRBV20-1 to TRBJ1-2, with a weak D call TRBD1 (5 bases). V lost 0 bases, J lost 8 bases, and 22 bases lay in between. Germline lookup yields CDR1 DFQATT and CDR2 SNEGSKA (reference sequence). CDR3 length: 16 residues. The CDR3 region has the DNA TGCAGTGCTAGAGATGCCGGGACGCTAAGCGGAGAGGGCTACACCTTC. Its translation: CSARDAGTLSGEGYTF.

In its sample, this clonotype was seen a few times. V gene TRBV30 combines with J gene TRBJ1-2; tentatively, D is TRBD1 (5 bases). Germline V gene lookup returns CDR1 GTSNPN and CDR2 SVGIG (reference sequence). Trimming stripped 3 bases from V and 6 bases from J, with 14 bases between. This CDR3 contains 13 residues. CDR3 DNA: TGTGCCTGGAGGGGGGGTCAGGTGGATGGCTACACCTTC. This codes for CAWRGGQVDGYTF. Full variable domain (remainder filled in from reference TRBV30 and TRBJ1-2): SQTIHQWPATLVQPVGSPLSLECTVEGTSNPNLYWYRQAAGRGLQLLFYSVGIGQISSEVPQNLSASRPQDRQFILSSKKLLLSDSGFYLCAWRGGQVDGYTFGSGTRLTVV.

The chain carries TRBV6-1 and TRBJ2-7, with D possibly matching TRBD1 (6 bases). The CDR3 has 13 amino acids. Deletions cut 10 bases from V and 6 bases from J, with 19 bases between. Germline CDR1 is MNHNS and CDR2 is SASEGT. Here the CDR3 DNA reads TGTGCCACCAGGGGCACCCGTGGCGGCGAGCAGTACTTC. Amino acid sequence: CATRGTRGGEQYF.

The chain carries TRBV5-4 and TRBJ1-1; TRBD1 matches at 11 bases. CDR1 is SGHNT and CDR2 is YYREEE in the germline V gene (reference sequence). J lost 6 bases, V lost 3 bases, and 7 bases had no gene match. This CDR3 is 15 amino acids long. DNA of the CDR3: TGTGCCAGCAGCTCCCGGACAGGGGGCGGTGCTGAAGCTTTCTTT. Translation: CASSSRTGGGAEAFF. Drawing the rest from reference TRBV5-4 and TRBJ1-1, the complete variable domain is ETGVTQSPTHLIKTRGQQVTLRCSSQSGHNTVSWYQQALGQGPQFIFQYYREEENGRGNFPPRFSGLQFPNYSSELNVNALELDDSALYLCASSSRTGGGAEAFFGQGTRLTVV.

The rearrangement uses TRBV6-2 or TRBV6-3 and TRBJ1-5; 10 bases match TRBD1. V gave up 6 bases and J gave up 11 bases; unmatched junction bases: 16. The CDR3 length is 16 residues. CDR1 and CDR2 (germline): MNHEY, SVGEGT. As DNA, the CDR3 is TGTGCCAGCAGCCGAAGGGACAGGGGAATCATCTTGGCCCAGCATTTT. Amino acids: CASSRRDRGIILAQHF.

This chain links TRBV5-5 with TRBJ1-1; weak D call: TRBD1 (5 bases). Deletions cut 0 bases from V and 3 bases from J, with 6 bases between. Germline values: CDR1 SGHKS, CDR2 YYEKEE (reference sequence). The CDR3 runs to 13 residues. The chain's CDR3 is CASSLEGHTEAFF. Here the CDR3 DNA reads TGTGCCAGCAGCTTGGAGGGGCACACTGAAGCTTTCTTT.

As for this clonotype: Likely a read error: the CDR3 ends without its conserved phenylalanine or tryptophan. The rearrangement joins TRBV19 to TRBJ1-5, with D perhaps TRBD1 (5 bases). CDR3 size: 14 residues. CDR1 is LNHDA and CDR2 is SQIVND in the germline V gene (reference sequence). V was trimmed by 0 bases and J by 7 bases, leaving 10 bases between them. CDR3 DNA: TGTGCCAGTAGTATAGAGGCGGGGCGACAGCCCCAGCATTTG. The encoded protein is CASSIEAGRQPQHL.

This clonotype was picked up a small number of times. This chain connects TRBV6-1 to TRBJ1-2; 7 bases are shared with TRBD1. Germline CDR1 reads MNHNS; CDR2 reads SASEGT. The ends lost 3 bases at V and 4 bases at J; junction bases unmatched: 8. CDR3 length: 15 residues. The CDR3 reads CASSEYGTVVYGYTF. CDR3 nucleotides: TGTGCCAGCAGTGAGTACGGGACAGTCGTCTATGGCTACACCTTC.

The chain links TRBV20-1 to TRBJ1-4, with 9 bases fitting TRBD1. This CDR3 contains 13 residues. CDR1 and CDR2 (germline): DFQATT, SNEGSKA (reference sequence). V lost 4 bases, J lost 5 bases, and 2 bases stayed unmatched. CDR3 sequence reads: CSATGTGNEKLFF. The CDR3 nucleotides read TGCAGTGCTACCGGGACAGGGAATGAAAAACTGTTTTTT.

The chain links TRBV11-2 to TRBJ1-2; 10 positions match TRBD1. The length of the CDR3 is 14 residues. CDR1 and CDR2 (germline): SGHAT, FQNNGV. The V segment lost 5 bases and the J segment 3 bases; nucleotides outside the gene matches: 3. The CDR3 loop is CASSPDRGYYGYTF. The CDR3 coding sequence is TGTGCCAGCAGCCCGGACAGGGGGTACTATGGCTACACCTTC. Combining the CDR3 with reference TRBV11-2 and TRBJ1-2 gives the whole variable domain EAGVAQSPRYKIIEKRQSVAFWCNPISGHATLYWYQQILGQGPKLLIQFQNNGVVDDSQLPKDRFSAERLKGVDSTLKIQPAKLEDSAVYLCASSPDRGYYGYTFGSGTRLTVV.

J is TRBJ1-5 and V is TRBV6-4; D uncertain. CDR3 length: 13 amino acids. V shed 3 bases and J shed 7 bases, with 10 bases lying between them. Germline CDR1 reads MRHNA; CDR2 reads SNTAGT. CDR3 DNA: TGTGCCAGCAGTGAGGAGGTGGAACAGCCCCAGCATTTT. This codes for CASSEEVEQPQHF.

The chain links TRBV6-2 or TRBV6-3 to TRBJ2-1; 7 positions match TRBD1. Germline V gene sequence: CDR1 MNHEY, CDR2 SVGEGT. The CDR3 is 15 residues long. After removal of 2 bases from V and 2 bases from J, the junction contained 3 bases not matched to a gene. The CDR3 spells CASSYQGVAYNEQFF. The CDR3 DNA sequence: TGTGCCAGCAGTTACCAGGGGGTGGCCTACAATGAGCAGTTCTTC.

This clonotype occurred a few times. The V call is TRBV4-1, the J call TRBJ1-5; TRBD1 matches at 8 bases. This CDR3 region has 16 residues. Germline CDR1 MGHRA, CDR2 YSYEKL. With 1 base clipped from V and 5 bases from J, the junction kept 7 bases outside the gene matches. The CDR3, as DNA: TGCGCCAGCAGCCAAGGGCAGGGGGCTAGGGATCAGCCCCAGCATTTT. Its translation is CASSQGQGARDQPQHF.

The CDR3 is CASSLFRLDSGTGNTIYF. The CDR3, as DNA: TGTGCCAGCAGTTTATTCCGCCTCGACAGCGGAACAGGAAACACCATATATTTT. J is TRBJ1-3 and V is TRBV27; perhaps TRBD1 as D (5 bases). Trimming left V 1 base short and J 4 bases short, with 20 bases between. The CDR3 runs to 18 residues. Per germline, CDR1 MNHEY and CDR2 SMNVEV (reference sequence).

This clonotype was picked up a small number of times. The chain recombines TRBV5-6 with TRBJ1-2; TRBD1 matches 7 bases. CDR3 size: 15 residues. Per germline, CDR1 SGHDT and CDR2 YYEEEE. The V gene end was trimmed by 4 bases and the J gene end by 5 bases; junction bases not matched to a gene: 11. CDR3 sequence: CASSVLSGGGYGYTF. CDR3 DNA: TGTGCCAGCAGCGTATTATCAGGGGGTGGTTATGGCTACACCTTC.

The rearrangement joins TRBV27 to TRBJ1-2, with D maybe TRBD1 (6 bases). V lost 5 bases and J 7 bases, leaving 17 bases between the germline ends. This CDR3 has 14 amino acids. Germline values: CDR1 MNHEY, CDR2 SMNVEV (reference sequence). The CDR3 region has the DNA TGTGCCAGCAGTCGGGGGGGGCAGGGTTTTGGCTACACCTTC. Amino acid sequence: CASSRGGQGFGYTF.

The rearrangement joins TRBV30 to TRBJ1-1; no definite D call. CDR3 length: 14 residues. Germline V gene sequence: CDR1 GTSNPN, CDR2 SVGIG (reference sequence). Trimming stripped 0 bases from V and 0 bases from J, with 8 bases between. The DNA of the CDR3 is TGTGCCTGGAGTGTAACGCCCATGAACACTGAAGCTTTCTTT. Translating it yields CAWSVTPMNTEAFF.

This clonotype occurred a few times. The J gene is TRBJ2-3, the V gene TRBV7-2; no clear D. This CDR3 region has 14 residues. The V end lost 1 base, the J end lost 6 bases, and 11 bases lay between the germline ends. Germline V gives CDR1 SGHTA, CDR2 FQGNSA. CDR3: CASSLVNFEDTQYF. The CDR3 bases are TGTGCCAGCAGCTTAGTTAATTTTGAGGATACGCAGTATTTT.

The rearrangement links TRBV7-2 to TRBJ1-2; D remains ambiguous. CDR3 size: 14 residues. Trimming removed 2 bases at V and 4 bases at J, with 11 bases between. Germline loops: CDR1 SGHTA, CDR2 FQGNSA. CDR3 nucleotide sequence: TGTGCCAGCAGCTTACCGACATATGGCTATGGCTACACCTTC. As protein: CASSLPTYGYGYTF.

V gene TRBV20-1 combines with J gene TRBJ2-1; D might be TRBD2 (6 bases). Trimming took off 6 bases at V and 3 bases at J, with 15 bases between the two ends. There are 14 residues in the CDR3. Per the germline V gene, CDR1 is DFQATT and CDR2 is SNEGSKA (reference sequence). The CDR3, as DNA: TGCAGTGCCCTTTTTAGCGGTAACTACAATGAGCAGTTCTTC. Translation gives CSALFSGNYNEQFF.

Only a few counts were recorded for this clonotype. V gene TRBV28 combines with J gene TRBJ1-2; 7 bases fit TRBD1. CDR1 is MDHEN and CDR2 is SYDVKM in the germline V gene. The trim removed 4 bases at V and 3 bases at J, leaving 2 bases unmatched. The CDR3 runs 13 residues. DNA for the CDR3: TGTGCCAGCAGTTACGGGACAGACTATGGCTACACCTTC. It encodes CASSYGTDYGYTF.